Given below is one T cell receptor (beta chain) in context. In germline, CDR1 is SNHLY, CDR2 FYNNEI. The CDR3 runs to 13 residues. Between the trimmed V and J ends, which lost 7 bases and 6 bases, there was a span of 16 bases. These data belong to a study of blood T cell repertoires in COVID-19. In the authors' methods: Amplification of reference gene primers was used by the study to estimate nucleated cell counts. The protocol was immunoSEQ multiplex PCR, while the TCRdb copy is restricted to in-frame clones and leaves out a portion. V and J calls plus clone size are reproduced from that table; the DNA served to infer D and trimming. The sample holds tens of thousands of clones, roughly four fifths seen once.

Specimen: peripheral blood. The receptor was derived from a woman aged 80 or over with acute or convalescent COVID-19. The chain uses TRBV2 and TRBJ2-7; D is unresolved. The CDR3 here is CASINFGSAEQYF. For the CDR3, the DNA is TGTGCCAGCATTAATTTTGGCTCCGCCGAGCAGTACTTC.